The 3 T cell receptor beta chains below come from one sample, sequenced in a study of control samples from healthy donors and cancer patients. The protocol was immunoSEQ multiplex PCR, while the TCRdb copy is restricted to in-frame clones and leaves out a portion. Of more than 85,000 clones listed, approximately 90% were seen once; the top ten hold roughly 4%. The sequencing sample was made of PBMCs. The receptors originated from a woman aged 60-75 years with lung cancer.

This clone has ten or more counts. This chain links TRBV4-1 with TRBJ1-1; 9 positions match TRBD1. V gave up 2 bases and J gave up 1 base; unmatched junction bases: 5. Germline V lookup: CDR1 MGHRA, CDR2 YSYEKL. The CDR3 length is 16 residues. The CDR3 is CASSQQDRGPNTEAFF. The CDR3 nucleotides read TGCGCCAGCAGCCAACAGGACAGGGGTCCGAACACTGAAGCTTTCTTT.

The chain employs TRBV7-9 and TRBJ2-5; D may be TRBD2 (5 bases). V dropped 5 bases and J dropped 2 bases, with 12 bases sitting between them. In germline, CDR1 is SEHNR, CDR2 FQNEAQ (reference sequence). This CDR3 is built from 14 residues. The CDR3 region has the DNA TGTGCCAGCAGCCCCGACGGCGGGCAAGAGACCCAGTACTTC. This sequence encodes CASSPDGGQETQYF.

The V and J genes are TRBV11-3 and TRBJ2-1, with D uncertain. Between the trimmed V and J ends, which lost 0 bases and 0 bases, there was a span of 6 bases. The length of the CDR3 is 15 residues. CDR1 SGHNT and CDR2 YENEEA come from the germline V gene. Written as DNA, the CDR3 is TGTGCCAGCAGCTTAGAGCAGAGCTCCTACAATGAGCAGTTCTTC. As protein: CASSLEQSSYNEQFF. Drawing the rest from reference TRBV11-3 and TRBJ2-1, the complete variable domain is EAGVVQSPRYKIIEKKQPVAFWCNPISGHNTLYWYLQNLGQGPELLIRYENEEAVDDSQLPKDRFSAERLKGVDSTLKIQPAELGDSAVYLCASSLEQSSYNEQFFGPGTRLTVL.